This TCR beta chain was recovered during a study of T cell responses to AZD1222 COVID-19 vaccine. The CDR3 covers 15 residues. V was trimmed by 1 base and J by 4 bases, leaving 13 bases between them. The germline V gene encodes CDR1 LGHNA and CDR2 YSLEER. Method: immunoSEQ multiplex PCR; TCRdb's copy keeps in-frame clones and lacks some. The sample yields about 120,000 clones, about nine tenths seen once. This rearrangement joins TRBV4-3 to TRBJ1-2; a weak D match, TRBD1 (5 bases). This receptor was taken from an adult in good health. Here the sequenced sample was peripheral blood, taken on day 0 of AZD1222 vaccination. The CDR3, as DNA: TGCGCCAGCAGCCAAGTCAGGGTCGACAGCTATGGCTACACCTTC. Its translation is CASSQVRVDSYGYTF.